A single sample is the source of the 28 T cell receptor beta chains below, sequenced in a study of shared T cell receptors in the human thymus. Sequenced by immunoSEQ multiplex PCR; TCRdb stores in-frame clones only, minus some. The sample records roughly 700,000 clones, roughly 90% being singletons. The sample also formed part of further work on human thymus T cells.

Material: thymocytes. These receptors were obtained from a boy in the first two years of life with a congenital heart defect.

The CDR3 loop is CASSQDFGTGGINEQYF. Here the CDR3 DNA reads TGTGCCAGCAGCCAAGATTTCGGGACAGGGGGCATCAACGAGCAGTACTTC. J is TRBJ2-7 and V is TRBV4-2, with 12 bases fitting TRBD1. Trimming removed 0 bases from V and 5 bases from J; junction bases left unmatched: 8. Germline V gene sequence: CDR1 LGHNA, CDR2 YNFKEQ. The CDR3 has 17 amino acids.

This chain uses TRBV4-2 with TRBJ1-2; TRBD1 might be the D (6 bases). V lost 0 bases and J 3 bases, leaving 17 bases between the germline ends. Germline values: CDR1 LGHNA, CDR2 YNFKEQ. The length of the CDR3 is 17 residues. CDR3 residues: CASSQDNVEQGYYGYTF. The DNA for the CDR3 is TGTGCCAGCAGCCAAGATAACGTTGAACAGGGATACTATGGCTACACCTTC.

The rearrangement links TRBV28 to TRBJ2-3; 9 nucleotides line up with TRBD1. The CDR3 extends over 18 amino acids. Germline CDR1 and CDR2: MDHEN and SYDVKM. The trim removed 3 bases at V and 2 bases at J, leaving 12 bases unmatched. DNA of the CDR3: TGTGCCAGCAGTTTGGGGGACAGGGAAGGGGGACTCACAGATACGCAGTATTTT. Translating it yields CASSLGDREGGLTDTQYF.

The chain uses TRBV20-1 and TRBJ1-2; D remains ambiguous. Trimming removed 3 bases from V and 8 bases from J, with 4 bases in between. Germline CDR1 DFQATT, CDR2 SNEGSKA (reference sequence). This CDR3 has 9 residues. This CDR3 reads CSARSGYTF. DNA of the CDR3: TGCAGTGCTAGGAGCGGCTACACCTTC.

The chain carries TRBV13 and TRBJ2-3; 7 bases line up with TRBD2. In germline, CDR1 is PRHDT, CDR2 FYEKMQ (reference sequence). This CDR3 is built from 13 residues. V was clipped by 4 bases and J by 9 bases; unmatched bases: 7. CDR3: CASSSGLLHTQYF. The CDR3 nucleotides read TGTGCCAGCAGCTCGGGACTACTCCACACGCAGTATTTT.

V is TRBV27 and J is TRBJ2-5; maybe TRBD2 (6 bases). Trimming took off 0 bases at V and 5 bases at J, with 16 bases between the two ends. CDR1 is MNHEY, CDR2 SMNVEV, per germline (reference sequence). This CDR3 has 16 residues. CDR3 DNA: TGTGCCAGCAGTTTATCGGAGGGTGGCGGTCGGGAGACCCAGTACTTC. Its translation is CASSLSEGGGRETQYF.

The J gene is TRBJ1-3, the V gene TRBV5-4; weak D call: TRBD1 (6 bases). V dropped 2 bases and J dropped 0 bases, with 12 bases sitting between them. Per germline, CDR1 SGHNT and CDR2 YYREEE (reference sequence). The CDR3 has 16 amino acids. As DNA, the CDR3 is TGTGCCAGCAGCTTTCAGGGGTTCCACTCTGGAAACACCATATATTTT. It translates to CASSFQGFHSGNTIYF.

The chain employs TRBV7-3 and TRBJ2-1; TRBD2 agrees at 14 bases. This CDR3 region has 15 residues. Germline V lookup: CDR1 SGHTA, CDR2 FQGTGA. V dropped 4 bases and J dropped 10; count of bases not matched to a gene: 6. CDR3 in DNA: TGTGCCAGCAGCTCGGGACTAGCGGGAGTAGTCGAGCAGTTCTTC. Translation: CASSSGLAGVVEQFF.

This clone has just a few counts. The chain joins TRBV6-5 to TRBJ1-2; D is unresolved. The CDR3 is 16 amino acids. V shed 0 bases and J shed 4 bases, with 15 bases lying between them. CDR1 is MNHEY and CDR2 is SVGAGI in the germline V gene. CDR3 in amino acids: CASSYSSRSGRYGYTF. The CDR3 DNA reads as TGTGCCAGCAGTTACTCGAGTCGTTCGGGTCGCTATGGCTACACCTTC.

In regard to this clone: The junction does not match germline at one end; this may be a read error. The chain recombines TRBV13 with TRBJ2-7; D gene ambiguous. CDR3 length: 10 amino acids. Germline V lookup: CDR1 PRHDT, CDR2 FYEKMQ (reference sequence). The CDR3 region has the DNA TGTGCCAGCAGCCAAACGTACCGGGACTTC. This codes for CASSQTYRDF.

V is TRBV7-9 and J is TRBJ2-1; TRBD2 matches at 7 bases. This CDR3 region has 13 residues. Per germline, CDR1 SEHNR and CDR2 FQNEAQ (reference sequence). After removal of 0 bases from V and 8 bases from J, the junction contained 1 base not matched to a gene. DNA of the CDR3: TGTGCCAGCAGCTTAGCCACTAGCGATGAGCAGTTCTTC. Protein sequence: CASSLATSDEQFF.

This rearrangement joins TRBV5-1 to TRBJ2-7, with TRBD2 matching 12 bases. Trimming took 4 bases from V and 2 from J; bases not matched to a gene: 13. CDR1 and CDR2 (germline): SGHRS, YFSETQ. The length of the CDR3 is 18 residues. CDR3 nucleotide sequence: TGCGCCAGCAGCGTTACTAGCGGGAGGCCCACCCCAACCTACGAGCAGTACTTC. Protein product: CASSVTSGRPTPTYEQYF.

The V call is TRBV6-4, the J call TRBJ2-5, with 7 bases lining up with TRBD2. The CDR3 has 12 residues. Germline CDR1 MRHNA, CDR2 SNTAGT. The V and J ends lost 2 bases and 11 bases, in that order; junction bases with no gene match: 5. The CDR3 is CASSDGQGGQYF. As DNA, the CDR3 is TGTGCCAGCAGTGACGGGCAGGGAGGGCAGTACTTC.

The chain couples TRBV6-1 to TRBJ1-5, with D perhaps TRBD1 (6 bases). The CDR3 is made up of 16 amino acids. Trimming took 1 base from V and 0 from J, leaving 10 bases between them. From germline, CDR1 is MNHNS and CDR2 SASEGT. CDR3 DNA: TGTGCCAGCAGTGAAGGGACAGAGTATAGCAATCAGCCCCAGCATTTT. This gives the protein CASSEGTEYSNQPQHF.

This chain links TRBV9 with TRBJ2-3; D perhaps matches TRBD2 (5 bases). The V end lost 4 bases, the J end lost 6 bases, and 18 bases lay between the germline ends. Germline V gene sequence: CDR1 SGDLS, CDR2 YYNGEE. The CDR3 is 15 residues long. The CDR3 region is CASSFGLDGGDTQYF. For the CDR3, the DNA is TGTGCCAGCAGCTTCGGACTGGACGGTGGGGATACGCAGTATTTT.

Written as DNA, the CDR3 is TGCGCCAGCAGTCCGCCCGGACTTCTAGCGGGAGAGACCCAGTACTTC. This translates into CASSPPGLLAGETQYF. This chain connects TRBV5-1 to TRBJ2-5; 8 positions match TRBD2. CDR1 SGHRS and CDR2 YFSETQ come from the germline V gene. With V trimmed by 5 bases and J by 4 bases, 13 bases remained unmatched. The CDR3 covers 16 residues.

The gene calls are TRBV27 and TRBJ1-5; D possibly corresponds to TRBD1 (6 bases). CDR1 is MNHEY, CDR2 SMNVEV, per germline (reference sequence). This CDR3 has 22 residues. Trimming pared 0 bases from V and 0 bases from J, leaving 27 bases between. CDR3 protein: CASSLSPPSTRDNLFSNQPQHF. Here the CDR3 DNA reads TGTGCCAGCAGTTTATCCCCGCCATCGACCCGGGACAATTTGTTTAGCAATCAGCCCCAGCATTTT.

The chain joins TRBV7-3 to TRBJ2-7, with TRBD2 as a possible D gene (5 bases). From germline, CDR1 is SGHTA and CDR2 FQGTGA. The CDR3 contains 15 residues. Trimming removed 5 bases at V and 3 bases at J, with 17 bases between. The CDR3 nucleotides are TGTGCCAGCAGCCAGACCGGGGTAACCTTCTACGAGCAGTACTTC. Its translation: CASSQTGVTFYEQYF.

The sample holds one count of this clone. The chain couples TRBV2 to TRBJ1-5; 9 positions match TRBD1. Germline assignment: CDR1 SNHLY and CDR2 FYNNEI. The CDR3 is 17 amino acids. Losses at the gene ends were 5 bases for V and 0 bases for J; bases not matched to a gene: 8. CDR3 nucleotide sequence: TGTGCCAGCAGTAAACCCGGGACAGGGTATAGCAATCAGCCCCAGCATTTT. This translates into CASSKPGTGYSNQPQHF. Full variable domain (remainder filled in from reference TRBV2 and TRBJ1-5): EPEVTQTPSHQVTQMGQEVILRCVPISNHLYFYWYRQILGQKVEFLVSFYNNEISEKSEIFDDQFSVERPDGSNFTLKIRSTKLEDSAMYFCASSKPGTGYSNQPQHFGDGTRLSIL.

This clone was seen more than once but under ten times. V usage is TRBV11-2 and J usage is TRBJ2-7; the match to TRBD1 covers 10 bases. CDR1 and CDR2 from the germline V gene are SGHAT and FQNNGV. The J segment lost 3 bases and the V segment lost 5 bases, leaving 4 bases of the junction unmatched. The CDR3 totals 14 residues. CDR3: CASSVGQGVYEQYF. The CDR3, as DNA: TGTGCCAGCAGCGTCGGACAGGGGGTCTACGAGCAGTACTTC.

DNA for the CDR3: TGTGCCGTACAGGGGAAAGTAAATAGCAATCAGCCCCAGCATTTT. As protein: CAVQGKVNSNQPQHF. The genes are TRBV11-3 and TRBJ1-5, with 7 bases fitting TRBD1. CDR3 length: 15 amino acids. With V trimmed by 11 bases and J by 0 bases, 10 bases remained unmatched. Germline V lookup: CDR1 SGHNT, CDR2 YENEEA.

This clone was observed a few times. The V call is TRBV30, the J call TRBJ2-7; possibly TRBD2 for D (5 bases). CDR3 length equals 13 residues. Deletions cut 4 bases from V and 0 bases from J, with 10 bases between. The germline V gene encodes CDR1 GTSNPN and CDR2 SVGIG (reference sequence). The CDR3 DNA follows: TGTGCCTGGACACTGGGGAGCTCCTACGAGCAGTACTTC. Translating gives CAWTLGSSYEQYF.

The genes are TRBV27 and TRBJ1-2; D unclear. Looked up from germline, CDR1 is MNHEY and CDR2 is SMNVEV (reference sequence). The ends were cut back, 1 base at V and 6 bases at J, with 9 bases in the middle. CDR3 size: 13 residues. The CDR3 DNA reads TGTGCCAGCAGTTTATATCGGGGAGATGGCTACACCTTC. This encodes CASSLYRGDGYTF.

This sequence joins TRBV10-3 and TRBJ2-7, with a weak D call TRBD2 (5 bases). V lost 5 bases and J 0 bases, leaving 11 bases between the germline ends. The CDR3 sequence is 14 residues long. CDR1 and CDR2 (germline): ENHRY, SYGVKD. CDR3 bases: TGTGCCATCAGTCTCAGCGGTAGCTCCTACGAGCAGTACTTC. The encoded protein is CAISLSGSSYEQYF.

This rearrangement joins TRBV7-6 to TRBJ2-2; the match to TRBD2 covers 8 bases. The germline CDR1 and CDR2 sequences are SGHVS and FNYEAQ. Germline trimming cut 3 bases from V and 2 bases from J; bases unmatched to any gene: 5. The CDR3 is made up of 16 amino acids. For the CDR3, the DNA is TGTGCCAGCAGCTTCGGGGGGGACCCAAACACCGGGGAGCTGTTTTTT. Translated: CASSFGGDPNTGELFF.

The chain carries TRBV7-2 and TRBJ1-3; a weak D match, TRBD1 (6 bases). V gave up 5 bases and J gave up 0 bases, with 14 bases separating them. The germline V gene encodes CDR1 SGHTA and CDR2 FQGNSA. CDR3 size: 16 residues. This chain's CDR3 is CASSARGGPSGNTIYF. CDR3 coding DNA: TGTGCCAGCAGCGCCCGCGGGGGGCCCTCTGGAAACACCATATATTTT.

This clone showed up just a few times. This chain uses TRBV5-4 with TRBJ2-2; 13 bases agree with TRBD2. There are 19 residues in the CDR3. Germline lookup yields CDR1 SGHNT and CDR2 YYREEE (reference sequence). The V segment lost 3 bases and the J segment 0 bases; nucleotides outside the gene matches: 8. The CDR3 loop is CASSSVTSGRAANTGELFF. DNA for the CDR3: TGTGCCAGCAGCTCAGTCACTAGCGGGAGGGCCGCGAACACCGGGGAGCTGTTTTTT.

The chain uses TRBV20-1 and TRBJ1-2, with no clear D. V was clipped by 3 bases and J by 8 bases, with 10 bases between them. Looked up from germline, CDR1 is DFQATT and CDR2 is SNEGSKA (reference sequence). The CDR3 is 11 residues long. The CDR3 sequence: CSASLVRGYTF. The CDR3 bases are TGCAGTGCTAGTCTGGTGCGGGGCTACACCTTC.